This T cell receptor beta chain was profiled in a study of T cell repertoires and HLA-DP antigens. Broader study findings: Previously undetected clones averaged about 35% and 50% against the two alleles respectively.

Points on this clone: The antigen remains undetermined.

The CDR3 runs 15 residues. Germline CDR1 reads SQVTM; CDR2 reads ANQGSEA. V was trimmed by 7 bases and J by 0 bases, leaving 16 bases between them. Untouched CD4+ T cells were isolated by negative selection, averaging about 98% purity. TCRdb's table, derived via immunoSEQ multiplex PCR, lists solely in-frame clones and lacks some. The profile covers roughly 110,000 clones, with more than 85% appearing a single time and about 0.27% taken by the ten largest. The V gene is TRBV29-1, the J gene TRBJ2-4, with D possibly TRBD2 on 7 matching bases. The sequencing input was CD4+ T cells from PBMCs. The clonotype originates from a woman between 18 and 30 years old in good health and CMV-seronegative. CDR3 sequence: CSAVGGELAKNIQYF. The CDR3 DNA sequence: TGCAGCGCGGTAGGGGGGGAACTAGCCAAAAACATTCAGTACTTC.